In its sample, the clone carrying this T cell receptor beta chain was seen once. Antigen: not known. These data come from a study of cytomegalovirus exposure and HLA in healthy donors. Study as a whole: A previous analysis identified approximately 120 million unique TCR beta sequences derived from 180 million or so T cells.

Findings of the study overall: The listing of 150 or so TCR beta chains classed them as cytomegalovirus-associated. Among immune exposure information, only CMV serostatus was available. Associated with HLA alleles at 0.05 false discovery rate in a later analysis were 16,951 TCR beta sequences.

The PCR used 60 Vbeta and 13 Jbeta primers. Only in-frame clones appear in the TCRdb table, and some are missing; sequencing was by immunoSEQ multiplex PCR. The repertoire holds around 120,000 clones, with around two thirds as singletons. Between the trimmed V and J ends, which lost 3 bases and 1 base, there was a span of 12 bases. The CDR3 contains 15 residues. CDR1 and CDR2 (germline): MNHEY, SMNVEV (reference sequence). The sequence was obtained from a man in his fifties in good health and CMV-seropositive. What was sequenced was PBMCs. V usage is TRBV27 and J usage is TRBJ1-1; D gene uncertain. The CDR3 reads CASSFSTTGNTEAFF. CDR3 sequence (DNA): TGTGCCAGCAGTTTTTCTACTACGGGGAACACTGAAGCTTTCTTT.